The present T cell receptor (beta chain) was sequenced within a study of control samples from healthy donors and cancer patients. Generated by immunoSEQ multiplex PCR, the TCRdb table keeps only in-frame clones and is missing some. The table has 150,000 to 200,000 clones, 90% to 95% seen once. CDR1 MNHEY and CDR2 SVGEGT come from the germline V gene. The CDR3 is 13 residues long. V lost 4 bases and J lost 1, with 7 bases in between. This chain connects TRBV6-2 or TRBV6-3 to TRBJ1-1; no clear D gene. Sequences were obtained from PBMCs. The sequence was obtained from a man between 60 and 70 years old with colorectal cancer. The CDR3 DNA follows: TGTGCCAGCAGTTCCCCCGGGAACACTGAAGCTTTCTTT. Protein sequence: CASSSPGNTEAFF.